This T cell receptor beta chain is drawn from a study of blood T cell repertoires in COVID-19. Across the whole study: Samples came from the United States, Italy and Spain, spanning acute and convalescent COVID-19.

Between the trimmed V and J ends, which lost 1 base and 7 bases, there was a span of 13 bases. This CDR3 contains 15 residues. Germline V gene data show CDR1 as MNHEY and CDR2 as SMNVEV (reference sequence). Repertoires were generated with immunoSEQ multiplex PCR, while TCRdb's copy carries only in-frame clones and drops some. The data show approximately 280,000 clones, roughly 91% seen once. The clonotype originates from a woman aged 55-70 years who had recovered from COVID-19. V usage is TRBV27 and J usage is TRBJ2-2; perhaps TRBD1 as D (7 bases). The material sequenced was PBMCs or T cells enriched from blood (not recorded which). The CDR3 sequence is CASSLLGQGGGELFF. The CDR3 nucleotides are TGTGCCAGCAGTTTATTGGGGCAGGGGGGCGGGGAGCTGTTTTTT.